This is a list of T cell receptor beta chains from one sample in a study of control samples from healthy donors and cancer patients. Clones were sequenced by immunoSEQ multiplex PCR, and TCRdb holds only the in-frame ones, with some missing. This sample's clone table lists under 200,000 clones. The sequenced material came from blood. Source of these receptors: a woman aged 25 to 39 in good health. The CDR3 runs from the conserved cysteine through the conserved F or W. Fields, in order: D gene, J gene, V gene, CDR3 protein, CDR3 DNA. A D gene is named only where the DNA matches it firmly.

d_call: NA; j_call: TRBJ1-3; v_call: TRBV6-5; cdr3_aa: CASSSKNTIYF; cdr3_nt: TGTGCCAGCAGCAGTAAGAACACCATATATTTT
d_call: NA; j_call: TRBJ2-7; v_call: TRBV7-5; cdr3_aa: CARSKTSGSSYEQYF; cdr3_nt: TGTGCCAGAAGCAAGACTAGCGGTAGCTCCTACGAGCAGTACTTC
d_call: NA; j_call: TRBJ2-7; v_call: TRBV5-1; cdr3_aa: CASSSGGGSYEQYF; cdr3_nt: TGCGCCAGCAGCTCGGGCGGAGGCTCCTACGAGCAGTACTTC
d_call: NA; j_call: TRBJ1-6; v_call: TRBV7-3; cdr3_aa: CASSKRGGRDSPLHF; cdr3_nt: TGTGCCAGCAGCAAACGGGGAGGTCGAGATTCACCCCTCCACTTT
d_call: TRBD1; j_call: TRBJ2-7; v_call: TRBV7-6; cdr3_aa: CASSVDRGLSYEQYF; cdr3_nt: TGTGCCAGCAGCGTGGACAGGGGGCTTTCCTACGAGCAGTACTTC
d_call: TRBD1; j_call: TRBJ1-3; v_call: TRBV5-5; cdr3_aa: CASSLGQGFVGNTIYF; cdr3_nt: TGTGCCAGCAGCTTGGGACAGGGGTTCGTTGGAAACACCATATATTTT
d_call: NA; j_call: TRBJ2-4; v_call: TRBV6-2/TRBV6-3; cdr3_aa: CASSWTGQFSAKNIQYF; cdr3_nt: TGTGCCAGCAGTTGGACTGGACAGTTCTCTGCCAAAAACATTCAGTACTTC
d_call: NA; j_call: TRBJ1-5; v_call: TRBV20-1; cdr3_aa: CSASIRGAFRPQHF; cdr3_nt: TGCAGTGCTAGTATTCGGGGGGCCTTTCGGCCCCAGCATTTT
d_call: TRBD2; j_call: TRBJ2-2; v_call: TRBV7-7; cdr3_aa: CASSAGGPGAGELFF; cdr3_nt: TGTGCTAGCTCCGCGGGGGGGCCAGGGGCCGGGGAGCTGTTTTTT
d_call: NA; j_call: TRBJ1-2; v_call: TRBV4-3; cdr3_aa: CASRHLAGRDGYTF; cdr3_nt: TGCGCCAGCAGGCACCTCGCCGGGAGGGATGGCTACACCTTC
d_call: NA; j_call: TRBJ1-1; v_call: TRBV28; cdr3_aa: CASSSLGEGTEAFF; cdr3_nt: TGTGCCAGCAGTTCACTCGGGGAAGGCACTGAAGCTTTCTTT
d_call: NA; j_call: TRBJ2-1; v_call: TRBV5-6; cdr3_aa: CASSLGTVVISSYNEQFF; cdr3_nt: TGTGCCAGCAGCTTGGGGACGGTGGTTATAAGCTCCTACAATGAGCAGTTCTTC
d_call: TRBD1; j_call: TRBJ1-6; v_call: TRBV6-5; cdr3_aa: CASTWTGPNSPLHF; cdr3_nt: TGTGCCAGCACCTGGACAGGGCCTAATTCACCCCTCCACTTT
d_call: TRBD2; j_call: TRBJ2-2; v_call: TRBV7-2; cdr3_aa: CASSFKSTAGGPTGELFF; cdr3_nt: TGTGCCAGCAGCTTCAAGTCGACAGCGGGGGGGCCCACCGGGGAGCTGTTTTTT
d_call: NA; j_call: TRBJ1-3; v_call: TRBV28; cdr3_aa: CASSSPDWRNTIYF; cdr3_nt: TGTGCCAGCAGTTCACCGGACTGGCGAAACACCATATATTTT
d_call: NA; j_call: TRBJ2-7; v_call: TRBV5-1; cdr3_aa: CASSLFYRTGPLGEQYF; cdr3_nt: TGCGCCAGCAGCTTGTTTTACCGGACTGGGCCCCTAGGGGAGCAGTACTTC
d_call: NA; j_call: TRBJ1-6; v_call: TRBV24-1; cdr3_aa: CATRGDLKDSPLHF; cdr3_nt: TGTGCCACCAGGGGCGACTTGAAGGATTCACCCCTCCACTTT
d_call: TRBD1; j_call: TRBJ2-1; v_call: TRBV7-3; cdr3_aa: CASSLGQGLNNEQFF; cdr3_nt: TGTGCCAGCAGCTTGGGACAGGGCTTAAACAATGAGCAGTTCTTC
d_call: NA; j_call: TRBJ1-2; v_call: TRBV6-1; cdr3_aa: CASSELGGHSYGYTF; cdr3_nt: TGTGCCAGCAGTGAATTAGGGGGACACTCATATGGCTACACCTTC
d_call: NA; j_call: TRBJ1-4; v_call: TRBV6-5; cdr3_aa: CASSKEGVPKLFF; cdr3_nt: TGTGCCAGCAGTAAGGAGGGGGTTCCCAAACTGTTTTTT
d_call: NA; j_call: TRBJ2-7; v_call: TRBV29-1; cdr3_aa: CSAQGGEGYEQYF; cdr3_nt: TGCAGCGCCCAGGGGGGAGAGGGTTACGAGCAGTACTTC
d_call: NA; j_call: TRBJ1-2; v_call: TRBV18; cdr3_aa: CASSPGEGYTF; cdr3_nt: TGTGCCAGCTCACCAGGGGAAGGCTACACCTTC
d_call: NA; j_call: TRBJ1-6; v_call: TRBV19; cdr3_aa: CASTGRRGDSPLHF; cdr3_nt: TGTGCCAGTACTGGACGCAGGGGAGATTCACCCCTCCACTTT
d_call: TRBD1; j_call: TRBJ1-1; v_call: TRBV7-8; cdr3_aa: CASSPGGLNTEAFF; cdr3_nt: TGTGCCAGCAGCCCAGGGGGGTTGAACACTGAAGCTTTCTTT
d_call: TRBD2; j_call: TRBJ2-1; v_call: TRBV5-1; cdr3_aa: CASSLGRGAYNEQFF; cdr3_nt: TGCGCCAGCAGCTTGGGGCGGGGGGCTTACAATGAGCAGTTCTTC
d_call: NA; j_call: TRBJ1-1; v_call: TRBV18; cdr3_aa: CASSPAQERDTEAFF; cdr3_nt: TGTGCCAGCTCACCGGCCCAGGAAAGGGACACTGAAGCTTTCTTT
d_call: TRBD1; j_call: TRBJ2-7; v_call: TRBV18; cdr3_aa: CASSPNVDRVGYEQYF; cdr3_nt: TGTGCCAGCTCACCCAATGTAGACAGGGTGGGCTACGAGCAGTACTTC
d_call: NA; j_call: TRBJ2-2; v_call: TRBV7-8; cdr3_aa: CASSLGASGTGELFF; cdr3_nt: TGTGCCAGCAGCTTAGGAGCCTCCGGGACCGGGGAGCTGTTTTTT
d_call: NA; j_call: TRBJ2-3; v_call: TRBV5-1; cdr3_aa: CASSLSRGTDTQYF; cdr3_nt: TGCGCCAGCAGCTTGTCGCGGGGCACAGATACGCAGTATTTT
d_call: NA; j_call: TRBJ2-3; v_call: TRBV6-1; cdr3_aa: CASSERWGGHPDTQYF; cdr3_nt: TGTGCCAGCAGTGAAAGATGGGGGGGCCACCCAGATACGCAGTATTTT
d_call: NA; j_call: TRBJ2-3; v_call: TRBV28; cdr3_aa: CASSLGVRADFFPDTQYF; cdr3_nt: TGTGCCAGCAGTTTAGGGGTCCGGGCCGATTTCTTCCCAGATACGCAGTATTTT
d_call: NA; j_call: TRBJ1-2; v_call: TRBV7-2; cdr3_aa: CASSLQGYGYTF; cdr3_nt: TGTGCCAGCAGCCTACAAGGGTATGGCTACACCTTC
d_call: NA; j_call: TRBJ1-1; v_call: TRBV11-2; cdr3_aa: CASSFTPDTEAFF; cdr3_nt: TGTGCCAGCAGCTTTACACCCGACACTGAAGCTTTCTTT
d_call: NA; j_call: TRBJ1-2; v_call: TRBV4-1; cdr3_aa: CASSQATLNYGYTF; cdr3_nt: TGCGCCAGCAGCCAAGCTACCCTTAACTATGGCTACACCTTC
d_call: TRBD2; j_call: TRBJ2-7; v_call: TRBV27; cdr3_aa: CASSSPGLAGRPYEQYF; cdr3_nt: TGTGCCAGCAGCTCCCCGGGACTAGCGGGAAGACCCTACGAGCAGTACTTC
d_call: TRBD1; j_call: TRBJ2-2; v_call: TRBV5-1; cdr3_aa: CASRPGQAGTGELFF; cdr3_nt: TGCGCCAGCAGACCCGGACAGGCCGGCACCGGGGAGCTGTTTTTT
d_call: TRBD1; j_call: TRBJ2-1; v_call: TRBV7-9; cdr3_aa: CASSRDRNNEQFF; cdr3_nt: TGTGCCAGCAGTCGGGACAGAAACAATGAGCAGTTCTTC
d_call: NA; j_call: TRBJ1-5; v_call: TRBV21-1; cdr3_aa: CASSKKISGGTGNGSNQPQHF; cdr3_nt: TGTGCCAGCAGCAAAAAAATCTCCGGAGGGACAGGGAATGGTAGCAATCAGCCCCAGCATTTT
d_call: NA; j_call: TRBJ2-7; v_call: TRBV5-1; cdr3_aa: CASSFSQEQYF; cdr3_nt: TGCGCCAGCAGCTTTAGTCAAGAGCAGTACTTC
d_call: NA; j_call: TRBJ2-7; v_call: TRBV14; cdr3_aa: CASSLSYEQYF; cdr3_nt: TGTGCCAGCAGCCTATCCTACGAGCAGTACTTC
d_call: TRBD1; j_call: TRBJ2-7; v_call: TRBV10-1; cdr3_aa: CASSDPGQGSYEQYF; cdr3_nt: TGCGCCAGCAGTGATCCGGGACAGGGTTCCTACGAGCAGTACTTC
d_call: NA; j_call: TRBJ1-2; v_call: TRBV4-1; cdr3_aa: CASSQAPRANYGYTF; cdr3_nt: TGCGCCAGCAGCCAAGCCCCCAGAGCTAACTATGGCTACACCTTC